This T cell receptor beta chain was identified during a study of blood T cell repertoires in COVID-19. About the study: The United States, Italy and Spain provided the acute and convalescent COVID-19 samples.

This clone was recorded at least ten times. The length of the CDR3 is 15 residues. V lost 4 bases and J 0 bases, leaving 10 bases between the germline ends. Germline V gives CDR1 SGHTA, CDR2 FQGTGA. What the recovered Cohort 3 donors had was two negative PCRs, clearance, or symptom resolution. The repertoire was sequenced with immunoSEQ multiplex PCR; TCRdb's copy has only in-frame clones and lacks some. The repertoire holds over 150,000 clones, with around four fifths as singletons. The V and J genes are TRBV7-3 and TRBJ1-5; the D is unclear. The sequencing input was PBMCs or T cells enriched from blood (not recorded which). The receptor was isolated from a woman aged 45-59 years who had recovered from COVID-19. For the CDR3, the DNA is TGTGCCAGCAGCTCACAGACATTTAGCAATCAGCCCCAGCATTTT. Translation: CASSSQTFSNQPQHF.